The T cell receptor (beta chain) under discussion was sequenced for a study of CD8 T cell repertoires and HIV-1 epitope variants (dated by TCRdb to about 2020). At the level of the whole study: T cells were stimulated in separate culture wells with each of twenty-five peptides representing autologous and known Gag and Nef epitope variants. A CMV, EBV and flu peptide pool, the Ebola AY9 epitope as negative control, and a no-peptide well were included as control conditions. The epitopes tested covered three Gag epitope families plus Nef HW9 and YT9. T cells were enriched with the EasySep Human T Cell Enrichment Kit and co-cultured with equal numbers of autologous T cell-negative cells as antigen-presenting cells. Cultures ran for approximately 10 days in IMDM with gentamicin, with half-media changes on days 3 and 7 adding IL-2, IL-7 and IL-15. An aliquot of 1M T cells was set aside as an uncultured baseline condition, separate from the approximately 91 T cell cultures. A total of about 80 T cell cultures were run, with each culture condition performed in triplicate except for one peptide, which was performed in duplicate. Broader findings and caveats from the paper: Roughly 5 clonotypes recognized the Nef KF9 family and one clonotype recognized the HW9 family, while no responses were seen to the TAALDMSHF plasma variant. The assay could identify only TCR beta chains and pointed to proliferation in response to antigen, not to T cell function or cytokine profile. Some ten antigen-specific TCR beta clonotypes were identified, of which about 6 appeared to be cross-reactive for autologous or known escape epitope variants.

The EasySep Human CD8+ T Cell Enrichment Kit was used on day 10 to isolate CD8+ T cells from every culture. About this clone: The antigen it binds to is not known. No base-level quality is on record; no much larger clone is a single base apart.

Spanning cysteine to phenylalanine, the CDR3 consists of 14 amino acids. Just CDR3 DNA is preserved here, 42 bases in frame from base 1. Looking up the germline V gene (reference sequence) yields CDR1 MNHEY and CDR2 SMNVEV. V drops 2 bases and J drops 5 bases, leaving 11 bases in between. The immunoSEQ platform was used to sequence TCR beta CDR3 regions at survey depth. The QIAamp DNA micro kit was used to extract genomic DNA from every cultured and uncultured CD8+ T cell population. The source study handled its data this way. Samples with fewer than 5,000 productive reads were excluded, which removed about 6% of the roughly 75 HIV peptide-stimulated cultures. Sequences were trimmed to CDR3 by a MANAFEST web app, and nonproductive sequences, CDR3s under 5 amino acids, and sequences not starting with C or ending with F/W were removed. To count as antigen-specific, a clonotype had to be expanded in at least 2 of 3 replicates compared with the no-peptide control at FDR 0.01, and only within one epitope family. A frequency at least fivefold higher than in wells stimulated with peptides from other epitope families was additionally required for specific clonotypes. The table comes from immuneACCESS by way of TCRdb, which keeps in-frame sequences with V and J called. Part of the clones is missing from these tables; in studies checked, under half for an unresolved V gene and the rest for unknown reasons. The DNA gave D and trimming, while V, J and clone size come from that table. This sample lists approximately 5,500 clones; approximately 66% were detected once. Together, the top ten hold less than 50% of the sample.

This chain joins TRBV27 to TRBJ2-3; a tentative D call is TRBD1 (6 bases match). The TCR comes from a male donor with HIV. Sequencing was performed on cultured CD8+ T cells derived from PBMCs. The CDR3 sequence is CASSLKRGGDTQYF. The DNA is TGTGCCAGCAGTTTAAAGAGAGGGGGAGATACGCAGTATTTT.